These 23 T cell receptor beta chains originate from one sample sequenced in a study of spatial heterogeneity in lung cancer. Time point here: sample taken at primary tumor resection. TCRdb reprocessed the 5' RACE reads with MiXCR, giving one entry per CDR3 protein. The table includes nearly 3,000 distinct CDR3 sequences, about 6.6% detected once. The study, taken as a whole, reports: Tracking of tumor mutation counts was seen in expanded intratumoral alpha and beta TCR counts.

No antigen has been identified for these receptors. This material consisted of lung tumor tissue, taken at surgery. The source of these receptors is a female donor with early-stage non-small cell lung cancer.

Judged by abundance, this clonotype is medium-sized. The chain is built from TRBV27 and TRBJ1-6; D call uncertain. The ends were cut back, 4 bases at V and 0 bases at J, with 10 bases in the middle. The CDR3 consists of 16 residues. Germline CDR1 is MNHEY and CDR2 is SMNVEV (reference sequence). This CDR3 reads CASSSLGGSYNSPLHF. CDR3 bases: TGTGCCAGCAGTTCCCTTGGAGGCTCCTATAATTCACCCCTCCACTTT.

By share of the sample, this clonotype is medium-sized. The CDR3 sequence: CASRRQYNEQFF. Here the CDR3 DNA reads TGTGCCAGCAGACGACAGTACAATGAGCAGTTCTTC. This sequence joins TRBV2 and TRBJ2-1; tentatively, D is TRBD1 (5 bases). Germline V gene sequence: CDR1 SNHLY, CDR2 FYNNEI. V lost 6 bases and J lost 4, with 7 bases in between. The CDR3 loop spans 12 amino acids.

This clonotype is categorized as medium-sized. CDR3 in DNA: TGCGCCAGCAGCCACTTGGGACAGGGGATGAACATTCAGTACTTC. This translates into CASSHLGQGMNIQYF. V usage is TRBV4-1 and J usage is TRBJ2-4, with TRBD1 matching over 10 bases. Germline CDR1 MGHRA, CDR2 YSYEKL. This CDR3 has 15 residues. V lost 3 bases to trimming and J lost 7 bases; unmatched junction nucleotides: 6.

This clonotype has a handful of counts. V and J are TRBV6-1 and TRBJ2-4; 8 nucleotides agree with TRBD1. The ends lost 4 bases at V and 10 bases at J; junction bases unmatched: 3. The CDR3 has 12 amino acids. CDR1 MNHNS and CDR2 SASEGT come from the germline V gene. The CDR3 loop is CASSGNRGIQYF. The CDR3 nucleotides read TGTGCCAGCAGTGGAAACAGGGGGATTCAGTACTTC.

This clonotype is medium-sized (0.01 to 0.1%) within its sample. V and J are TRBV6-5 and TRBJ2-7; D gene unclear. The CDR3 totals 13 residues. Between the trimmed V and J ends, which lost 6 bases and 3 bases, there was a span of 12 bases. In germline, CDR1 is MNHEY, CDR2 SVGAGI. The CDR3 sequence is CASRRTLYYEQYF. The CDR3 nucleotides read TGTGCCAGCAGACGAACTCTTTACTACGAGCAGTACTTC.

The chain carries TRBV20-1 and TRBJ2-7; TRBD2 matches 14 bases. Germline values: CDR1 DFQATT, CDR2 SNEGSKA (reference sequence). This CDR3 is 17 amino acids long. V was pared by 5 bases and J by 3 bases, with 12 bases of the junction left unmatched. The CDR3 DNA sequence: TGCAGTGCTCGCCCCGGGACTAGCGGGGGCCCTGGCTACGAGCAGTACTTC. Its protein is CSARPGTSGGPGYEQYF.

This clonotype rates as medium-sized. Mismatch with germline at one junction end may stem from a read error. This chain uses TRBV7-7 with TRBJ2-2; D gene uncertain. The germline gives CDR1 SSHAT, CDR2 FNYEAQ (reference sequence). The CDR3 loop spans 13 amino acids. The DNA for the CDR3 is TGTGCTAGCAGCTTAGGGAACACCGGGGAGCTGTTTTTT. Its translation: CASSLGNTGELFF.

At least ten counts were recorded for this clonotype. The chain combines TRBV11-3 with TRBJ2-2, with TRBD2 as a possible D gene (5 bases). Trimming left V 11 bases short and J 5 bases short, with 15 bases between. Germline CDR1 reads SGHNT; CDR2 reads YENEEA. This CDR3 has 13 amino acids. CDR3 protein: CAGRHRRTGELFF. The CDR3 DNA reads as TGTGCCGGAAGACACCGGAGGACCGGGGAGCTGTTTTTT.

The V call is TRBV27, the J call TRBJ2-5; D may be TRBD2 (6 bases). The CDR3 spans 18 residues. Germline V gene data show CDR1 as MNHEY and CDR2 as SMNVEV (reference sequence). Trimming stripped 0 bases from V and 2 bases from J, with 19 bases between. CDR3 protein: CASSLSSTSWASQETQYF. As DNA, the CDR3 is TGTGCCAGCAGTTTATCGAGTACTAGCTGGGCCTCGCAAGAGACCCAGTACTTC.

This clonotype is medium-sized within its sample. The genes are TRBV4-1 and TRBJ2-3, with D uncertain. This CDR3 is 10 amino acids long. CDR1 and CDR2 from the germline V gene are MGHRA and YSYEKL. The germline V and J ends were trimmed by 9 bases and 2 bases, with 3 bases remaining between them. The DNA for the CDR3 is TGCGCCAGATTCACAGATACGCAGTATTTT. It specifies CARFTDTQYF.

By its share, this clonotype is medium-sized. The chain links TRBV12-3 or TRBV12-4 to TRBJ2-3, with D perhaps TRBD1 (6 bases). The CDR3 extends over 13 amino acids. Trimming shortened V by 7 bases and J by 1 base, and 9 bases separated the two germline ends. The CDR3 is CASIRGGTDTQYF. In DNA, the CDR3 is TGTGCCAGCATCAGGGGAGGCACAGATACGCAGTATTTT.

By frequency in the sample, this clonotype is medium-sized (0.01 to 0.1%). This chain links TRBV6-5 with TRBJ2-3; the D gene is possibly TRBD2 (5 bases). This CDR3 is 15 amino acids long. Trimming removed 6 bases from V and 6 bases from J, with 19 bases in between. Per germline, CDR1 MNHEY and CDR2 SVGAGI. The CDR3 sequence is CASRGFLRVFDTQYF. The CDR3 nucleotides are TGTGCCAGCAGGGGATTCTTGAGGGTCTTTGATACGCAGTATTTT.

The chain's CDR3 is CASSGVGAGERQPQHF. In nucleotides, the CDR3 is TGTGCCAGCAGTGGGGTCGGGGCAGGGGAACGACAGCCCCAGCATTTT. The chain is built from TRBV25-1 and TRBJ1-5; D perhaps matches TRBD1 (6 bases). The CDR3 has 16 residues. Germline V lookup: CDR1 MGHDK, CDR2 SYGVNS. V was shortened by 4 bases and J by 7 bases, with 20 bases between the two germline ends.

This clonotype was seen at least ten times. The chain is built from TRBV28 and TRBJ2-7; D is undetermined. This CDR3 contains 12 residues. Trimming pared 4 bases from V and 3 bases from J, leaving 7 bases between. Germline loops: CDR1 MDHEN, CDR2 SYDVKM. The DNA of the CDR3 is TGTGCCAGCAGTTCTGCTGTCTACGAGCAGTACTTC. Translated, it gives CASSSAVYEQYF.

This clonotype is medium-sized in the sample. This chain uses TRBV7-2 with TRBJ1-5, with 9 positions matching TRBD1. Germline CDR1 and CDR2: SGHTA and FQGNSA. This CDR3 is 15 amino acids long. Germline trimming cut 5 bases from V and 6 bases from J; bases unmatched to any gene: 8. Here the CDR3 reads CASSPVTGGGQPQHF. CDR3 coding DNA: TGTGCCAGCAGCCCGGTGACAGGGGGGGGTCAGCCCCAGCATTTT.

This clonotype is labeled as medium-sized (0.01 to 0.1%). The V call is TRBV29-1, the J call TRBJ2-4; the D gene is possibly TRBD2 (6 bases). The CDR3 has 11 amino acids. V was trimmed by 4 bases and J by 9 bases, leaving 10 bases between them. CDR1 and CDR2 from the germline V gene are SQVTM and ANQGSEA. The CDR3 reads CSVGLVGIQYF. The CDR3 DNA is TGCAGCGTTGGACTAGTTGGCATTCAGTACTTC.

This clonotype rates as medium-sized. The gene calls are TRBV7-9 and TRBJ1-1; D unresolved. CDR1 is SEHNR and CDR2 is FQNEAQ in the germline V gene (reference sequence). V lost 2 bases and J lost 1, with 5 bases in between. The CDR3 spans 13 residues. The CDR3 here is CASSLRSNTEAFF. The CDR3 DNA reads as TGTGCCAGCAGCTTACGGTCGAACACTGAAGCTTTCTTT.

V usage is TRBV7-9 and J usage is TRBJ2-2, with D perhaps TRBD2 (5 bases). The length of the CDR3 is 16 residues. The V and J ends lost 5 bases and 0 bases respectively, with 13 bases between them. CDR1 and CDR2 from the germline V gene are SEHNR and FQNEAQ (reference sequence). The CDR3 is CASSGRYIANTGELFF. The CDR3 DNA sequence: TGTGCCAGCAGCGGGAGATACATCGCGAACACCGGGGAGCTGTTTTTT.

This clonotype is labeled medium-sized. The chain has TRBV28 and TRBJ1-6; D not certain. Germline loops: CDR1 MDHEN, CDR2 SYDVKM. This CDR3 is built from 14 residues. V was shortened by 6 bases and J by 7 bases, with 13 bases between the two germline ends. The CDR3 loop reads CASSREGGNSPLHF. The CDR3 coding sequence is TGTGCCAGCAGCCGAGAGGGAGGGAATTCACCCCTCCACTTT.

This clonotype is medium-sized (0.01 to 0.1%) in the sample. The CDR3: CASSFSGNEKLFF. CDR3 DNA sequence: TGTGCCAGCAGTTTCTCAGGGAATGAAAAACTGTTTTTT. The V gene is TRBV12-3 or TRBV12-4, the J gene TRBJ1-4; D perhaps matches TRBD1 (5 bases). V shed 3 bases and J shed 5 bases, with 7 bases lying between them. The CDR3 sequence is 13 residues long.

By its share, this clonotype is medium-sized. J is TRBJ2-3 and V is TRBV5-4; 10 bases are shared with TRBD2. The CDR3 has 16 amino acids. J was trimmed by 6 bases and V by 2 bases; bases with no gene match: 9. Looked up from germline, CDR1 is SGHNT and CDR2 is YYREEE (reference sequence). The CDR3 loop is CASSFWSGGAGDTQYF. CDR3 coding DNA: TGTGCCAGCAGCTTTTGGAGCGGGGGGGCCGGGGATACGCAGTATTTT.

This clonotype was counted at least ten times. The chain's CDR3 is CAISPGQKTSTDTQYF. The CDR3 nucleotides are TGTGCCATCAGTCCGGGACAGAAAACTAGCACAGATACGCAGTATTTT. V gene TRBV10-3 combines with J gene TRBJ2-3; 7 nucleotides line up with TRBD1. J gave up 0 bases and V 5 bases, and 8 bases lay outside the gene matches. CDR3 size: 16 residues. The germline V gene has CDR1 ENHRY and CDR2 SYGVKD.

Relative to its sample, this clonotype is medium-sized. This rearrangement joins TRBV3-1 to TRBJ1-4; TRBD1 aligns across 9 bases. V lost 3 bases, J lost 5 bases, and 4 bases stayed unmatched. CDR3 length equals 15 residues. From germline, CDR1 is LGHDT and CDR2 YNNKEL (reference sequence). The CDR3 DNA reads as TGTGCCAGCAGCCACGGGACAGGGCGAAATGAAAAACTGTTTTTT. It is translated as CASSHGTGRNEKLFF.